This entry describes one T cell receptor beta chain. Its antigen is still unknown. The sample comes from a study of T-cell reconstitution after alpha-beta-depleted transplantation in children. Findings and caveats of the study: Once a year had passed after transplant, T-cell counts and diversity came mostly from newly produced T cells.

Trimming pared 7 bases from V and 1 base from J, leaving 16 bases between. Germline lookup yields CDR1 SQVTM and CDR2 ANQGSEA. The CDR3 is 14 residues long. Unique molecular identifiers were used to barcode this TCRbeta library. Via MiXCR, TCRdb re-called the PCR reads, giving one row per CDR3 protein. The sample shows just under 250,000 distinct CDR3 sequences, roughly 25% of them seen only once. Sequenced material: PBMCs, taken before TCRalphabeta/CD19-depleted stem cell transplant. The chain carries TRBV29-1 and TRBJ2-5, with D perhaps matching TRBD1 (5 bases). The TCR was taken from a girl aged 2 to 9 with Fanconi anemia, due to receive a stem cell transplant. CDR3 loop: CSARVDTLQETQYF. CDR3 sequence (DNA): TGCAGCGCCCGGGTGGACACCCTCCAAGAGACCCAGTACTTC.